This entry lists 27 T cell receptor beta chains sequenced from one sample in a study of blood T cell repertoires in COVID-19. Measured with immunoSEQ multiplex PCR; TCRdb has only the in-frame clones, and not every one. The sample carries some 56,000 clones, about 79% recorded once. Sequences were obtained from peripheral blood. All receptors derive from a man aged 80 or over with COVID-19, enrolled during active disease.

The J gene is TRBJ1-1, the V gene TRBV7-2; TRBD1 matches 8 bases. The CDR3 consists of 13 residues. The V and J ends lost 6 bases and 5 bases, in that order; junction bases with no gene match: 5. Looked up from germline, CDR1 is SGHTA and CDR2 is FQGNSA. Here the CDR3 reads CASSATGGTEAFF. The CDR3 DNA reads as TGTGCCAGCAGTGCTACAGGGGGTACTGAAGCTTTCTTT.

This clone was detected once. The J gene is TRBJ1-1, the V gene TRBV6-5, with D possibly TRBD1 on 5 matching bases. The CDR3 has 14 amino acids. Trimming left V 0 bases short and J 6 bases short, with 11 bases between. Germline V gene sequence: CDR1 MNHEY, CDR2 SVGAGI. The CDR3 sequence: CASSYSSGLSEAFF. The CDR3 DNA is TGTGCCAGCAGTTACTCGTCAGGGCTCTCTGAAGCTTTCTTT.

V and J are TRBV15 and TRBJ2-3; 7 positions agree with TRBD2. Unmatched junction bases numbered 5, after V lost 0 bases and J lost 5 bases. Germline V gives CDR1 LNHNV, CDR2 YYDKDF (reference sequence). This CDR3 is 15 amino acids long. The DNA for the CDR3 is TGTGCCACCAGCAGAGAGGCGGGAGAGGGAGATACGCAGTATTTT. The encoded protein is CATSREAGEGDTQYF. Supplemented by reference TRBV15 and TRBJ2-3, the full variable domain reads DAMVIQNPRYQVTQFGKPVTLSCSQTLNHNVMYWYQQKSSQAPKLLFHYYDKDFNNEADTPDNFQSRRPNTSFCFLDIRSPGLGDTAMYLCATSREAGEGDTQYFGPGTRLTVL.

This clone was counted between two and nine times. The chain combines TRBV6-5 with TRBJ1-5, with 8 bases aligning to TRBD1. V lost 8 bases to trimming and J lost 4 bases; unmatched junction nucleotides: 10. Germline-derived CDR1 and CDR2 are MNHEY and SVGAGI. The CDR3 length is 15 residues. The CDR3 region is CASALDRTGNQPQHF. DNA for the CDR3: TGTGCCAGCGCCCTGGACCGGACAGGGAATCAGCCCCAGCATTTT.

The chain uses TRBV12-3 or TRBV12-4 and TRBJ1-6, with a weak D call TRBD1 (6 bases). The CDR3 consists of 12 residues. The ends were cut back, 6 bases at V and 9 bases at J, with 9 bases in the middle. In DNA form, the CDR3 reads TGTGCCAGCAGCGGACAGTTTTCACCCCTCCACTTT. Translation gives CASSGQFSPLHF.

This clone was counted between two and nine times. V and J are TRBV19 and TRBJ1-2, with unresolved D. Trimming pared 1 base from V and 4 bases from J, leaving 4 bases between. Germline V gives CDR1 LNHDA, CDR2 SQIVND (reference sequence). This CDR3 is built from 12 residues. CDR3 nucleotide sequence: TGTGCCAGTAGTATAGCAGGCTATGGCTACACCTTC. This translates into CASSIAGYGYTF.

The V gene is TRBV9, the J gene TRBJ2-7, with 8 bases aligning to TRBD1. CDR1 and CDR2 (germline): SGDLS, YYNGEE. This CDR3 is built from 16 residues. V was clipped by 0 bases and J by 2 bases; unmatched bases: 7. CDR3 nucleotides: TGTGCCAGCAGCGTAGCCTCGGGACAGGCCACCTACGAGCAGTACTTC. Encoded protein: CASSVASGQATYEQYF.

In the case of this clone: The junction does not match germline at one end; this may be a read error. This rearrangement joins TRBV28 to TRBJ2-2; D perhaps matches TRBD2 (5 bases). The CDR3 contains 17 residues. CDR1 is MDHEN, CDR2 SYDVKM, per germline. The CDR3 coding sequence is TGTGCCAGCAGTCCCCCAGTTACCCTCCTCTTACACCGGGGAGCTGTTTTT. This translates into CASSPPVTLLLHRGAVF. Full variable domain (rest looked up from reference TRBV28 and TRBJ2-2): DVKVTQSSRYLVKRTGEKVFLECVQDMDHENMFWYRQDPGLGLRLIYFSYDVKMKEKGDIPEGYSVSREKKERFSLILESASTNQTSMYLCASSPPVTLLLHRGAVFGEGSRLTVL.

The chain has TRBV5-8 and TRBJ1-1, with D hard to call. Trimming pared 0 bases from V and 7 bases from J, leaving 10 bases between. CDR3 length: 13 residues. Germline V gene lookup returns CDR1 SGHTS and CDR2 YDEGEE. CDR3 sequence (DNA): TGTGCCAGCAGCTTGGTATTTTCGGGTGAAGCTTTCTTT. Translation: CASSLVFSGEAFF.

V is TRBV4-1 and J is TRBJ1-1, with D unresolved. Germline V gene sequence: CDR1 MGHRA, CDR2 YSYEKL. This CDR3 contains 15 residues. The ends were cut back, 2 bases at V and 0 bases at J, with 10 bases in the middle. The CDR3 loop reads CASSQTGQLNTEAFF. CDR3 nucleotides: TGCGCCAGCAGCCAAACGGGTCAGCTGAACACTGAAGCTTTCTTT.

The chain is built from TRBV5-6 and TRBJ2-3; 7 bases agree with TRBD1. V lost 2 bases to trimming and J lost 0 bases; unmatched junction nucleotides: 3. This CDR3 comprises 15 residues. Germline V gene sequence: CDR1 SGHDT, CDR2 YYEEEE. This CDR3 is CASSFDRVSTDTQYF. DNA of the CDR3: TGTGCCAGCAGCTTCGACAGGGTTAGCACAGATACGCAGTATTTT.

The chain links TRBV30 to TRBJ2-3; no clear D gene. This CDR3 has 14 residues. CDR1 GTSNPN and CDR2 SVGIG come from the germline V gene (reference sequence). Trimming cost V 0 bases and J 0 bases, with 7 bases left between them. CDR3 nucleotide sequence: TGTGCCTGGAGTGTCGGTTATAGCACAGATACGCAGTATTTT. As protein: CAWSVGYSTDTQYF.

The chain joins TRBV28 to TRBJ1-5; 7 positions agree with TRBD1. The CDR3 totals 15 residues. Germline V gene sequence: CDR1 MDHEN, CDR2 SYDVKM. V lost 1 base to trimming and J lost 3 bases; unmatched junction nucleotides: 3. The CDR3 DNA is TGTGCCAGCAGTTTATCCAGGGGGGACAATCAGCCCCAGCATTTT. Its translation is CASSLSRGDNQPQHF.

This clone was counted a few times. The chain employs TRBV7-3 and TRBJ2-1, with 13 bases fitting TRBD2. Germline V gives CDR1 SGHTA, CDR2 FQGTGA. The CDR3 is made up of 16 amino acids. The V and J ends lost 5 bases and 2 bases, in that order; junction bases with no gene match: 3. CDR3 sequence: CASSTSGGVAYNEQFF. CDR3 nucleotide sequence: TGTGCCAGCAGCACTAGCGGGGGGGTCGCCTACAATGAGCAGTTCTTC.

The genes are TRBV7-9 and TRBJ2-2; D is perhaps TRBD2 (6 bases). Trimming took off 7 bases at V and 2 bases at J, with 17 bases between the two ends. Germline V gene data show CDR1 as SEHNR and CDR2 as FQNEAQ (reference sequence). The CDR3 consists of 16 residues. CDR3 sequence reads: CASTQKSGRNTGELFF. In DNA form, the CDR3 reads TGTGCCAGCACCCAGAAGAGCGGGCGAAACACCGGGGAGCTGTTTTTT. Variable domain in full (rest from reference TRBV7-9 and TRBJ2-2): DTGVSQNPRHKITKRGQNVTFRCDPISEHNRLYWYRQTLGQGPEFLTYFQNEAQLEKSRLLSDRFSAERPKGSFSTLEIQRTEQGDSAMYLCASTQKSGRNTGELFFGEGSRLTVL.

The CDR3 DNA sequence: TGTGCCAGCAGCTCGCTAGCGGGGGAAGAGACCCAGTACTTC. It specifies CASSSLAGEETQYF. The V and J genes are TRBV7-9 and TRBJ2-5; 10 nucleotides line up with TRBD2. The junction had 2 bases not matched to a gene; V was cut back by 4 bases and J by 3 bases. Germline CDR1 SEHNR, CDR2 FQNEAQ (reference sequence). The CDR3 has 14 amino acids.

This clone was picked up a small number of times. This chain joins TRBV7-9 and TRBJ2-5, with 9 bases matching TRBD1. The germline V gene has CDR1 SEHNR and CDR2 FQNEAQ (reference sequence). There are 18 residues in the CDR3. V shed 5 bases and J 5 bases; nucleotides not matched to a gene: 18. The CDR3 coding sequence is TGTGCCAGCAGCCTCCGCCCTAAAACACAGGGGGCGCGGGAGACCCAGTACTTC. It codes for CASSLRPKTQGARETQYF.

This chain joins TRBV29-1 and TRBJ2-6; TRBD2 might be the D (6 bases). The CDR3 length is 12 residues. Trimming pared 3 bases from V and 7 bases from J, leaving 7 bases between. Germline V gene data show CDR1 as SQVTM and CDR2 as ANQGSEA. CDR3 in DNA: TGCAGCGTTGAGGGGGGTGCCAACGTCCTGACTTTC. It encodes CSVEGGANVLTF. The full variable domain, rest sourced from reference TRBV29-1 and TRBJ2-6, is SAVISQKPSRDICQRGTSLTIQCQVDSQVTMMFWYRQQPGQSLTLIATANQGSEATYESGFVIDKFPISRPNLTFSTLTVSNMSPEDSSIYLCSVEGGANVLTFGAGSRLTVL.

This clone was counted once. The chain carries TRBV21-1 and TRBJ2-7; the table gives TRBD2 as D, unverified against the DNA. TRBV21-1 is noted as a pseudogene. The CDR3 has 17 amino acids. The CDR3: CASSQALETRSSYEQYV. CDR3 coding DNA: TGTGCCAGCAGCCAAGCTCTTGAGACTCGCAGCTCCTACGAGCAGTACGTC.

This clone was detected only a few times. The chain uses TRBV5-8 and TRBJ2-7, with D possibly being TRBD1 (6 bases). From germline, CDR1 is SGHTS and CDR2 YDEGEE. The CDR3 has 13 residues. Trimming stripped 6 bases from V and 4 bases from J, with 14 bases between. The CDR3 reads CASNLGHSYEQYF. The CDR3 region has the DNA TGTGCCAGCAACCTGGGACATAGTTACGAGCAGTACTTC.

J is TRBJ2-2 and V is TRBV5-1; TRBD1 agrees at 8 bases. CDR1 and CDR2 (germline): SGHRS, YFSETQ. The CDR3 sequence is 16 residues long. J lost 4 bases, V lost 0 bases, and 5 bases had no gene match. The CDR3 loop reads CASSLAQGASTGELFF. CDR3 nucleotides: TGCGCCAGCAGCTTGGCTCAGGGGGCTAGCACCGGGGAGCTGTTTTTT.

V and J are TRBV3-1 (or the pseudogene TRBV3-2) and TRBJ2-1; the D is unclear. CDR3 length equals 16 residues. CDR1 and CDR2 from the germline V gene are LGHDT and YNNKEL (reference sequence). V was clipped by 0 bases and J by 4 bases, with 13 bases between them. CDR3 nucleotides: TGTGCCAGCAGCCAAGACTCGAACGCCGGGTACAATGAGCAGTTCTTC. This gives the protein CASSQDSNAGYNEQFF.

J is TRBJ1-4 and V is TRBV15; D may be TRBD1 (6 bases). The V gene lost 5 bases and the J gene lost 7 bases, with 17 bases spanning the gap. The CDR3 loop spans 15 amino acids. CDR1 is LNHNV, CDR2 YYDKDF, per germline (reference sequence). The CDR3 spells CATSEWGRGGEKLFF. For the CDR3, the DNA is TGTGCCACCAGCGAGTGGGGCAGGGGTGGTGAAAAACTGTTTTTT. Using reference TRBV15 and TRBJ1-4 for the parts outside the CDR3, the full variable domain is DAMVIQNPRYQVTQFGKPVTLSCSQTLNHNVMYWYQQKSSQAPKLLFHYYDKDFNNEADTPDNFQSRRPNTSFCFLDIRSPGLGDTAMYLCATSEWGRGGEKLFFGSGTQLSVL.

V is TRBV7-9 and J is TRBJ1-1; D may be TRBD1 (5 bases). CDR1 and CDR2 (germline): SEHNR, FQNEAQ (reference sequence). The CDR3 loop spans 18 amino acids. Trimming removed 5 bases from V and 2 bases from J, with 24 bases in between. CDR3: CASSQSAGGGLSNTEAFF. Here the CDR3 DNA reads TGTGCCAGCAGCCAATCAGCGGGGGGAGGGCTATCCAACACTGAAGCTTTCTTT.

This clone was seen only a few times. The DNA of the CDR3 is TGTGCCAGCAGTTACGGGAGCTCTTCCTACGAGCAGTACGTC. This gives the protein CASSYGSSSYEQYV. The chain uses TRBV6-2 or TRBV6-3 and TRBJ2-7, with TRBD2 as a possible D gene (5 bases). This CDR3 contains 14 residues. The germline V gene has CDR1 MNHEY and CDR2 SVGEGT. V was clipped by 2 bases and J by 1 base, with 9 bases between them.

V and J are TRBV7-2 and TRBJ2-3, with TRBD2 matching over 13 bases. This CDR3 has 18 amino acids. Germline V gives CDR1 SGHTA, CDR2 FQGNSA. J was trimmed by 0 bases and V by 5 bases; bases with no gene match: 8. CDR3 protein: CASSHPGLAGTSTDTQYF. CDR3 nucleotides: TGTGCCAGCAGCCATCCGGGACTAGCGGGGACTAGCACAGATACGCAGTATTTT.

This rearrangement joins TRBV7-2 to TRBJ2-3; D is perhaps TRBD2 (5 bases). CDR1 is SGHTA, CDR2 FQGNSA, per germline. V was pared by 2 bases and J by 3 bases, with 9 bases between. The CDR3 is 14 amino acids. CDR3 DNA sequence: TGTGCCAGCAGCTTAAGGAGCGGAACAGATACGCAGTATTTT. This encodes CASSLRSGTDTQYF.